This T cell receptor (beta chain) was obtained from a study of blood T cells in healthy people across ages. Study results and caveats: Among long-lived donors, naive CD4+ cells were more numerous and diversity higher than in aged donors. Since the PBMCs were unsorted, naive and antigen-experienced cells could not be conclusively compared. Getting older went along with TCR beta diversity per million T cells dropping roughly linearly.

Per sample, a minimum of 6 million PBMCs were isolated. It was with a sample-barcoded 5' primer and a J-beta primer mix that a second PCR of roughly 7 to 12 cycles was run. TCRdb recomputed calls from the 5' RACE reads with MiXCR, one row per CDR3 protein. This sample carries some 1,800,000 distinct CDR3 sequences, 35% to 50% of them seen once, and the ten largest clones take roughly 23%. As regards this clonotype: Its target is not known.

The receptor was isolated from a human donor in good health. Input material: blood.

The DNA of the CDR3 is TGCGCCAGCAGCTTGGAAGCAGGGGACCCCCGCTACGAGCAGTACTTC. Its translation: CASSLEAGDPRYEQYF. This chain links TRBV5-1 with TRBJ2-7; a weak D match, TRBD1 (6 bases). Trimming took 0 bases from V and 3 from J, leaving 16 bases between them. This CDR3 is 16 amino acids long. Germline CDR1 SGHRS, CDR2 YFSETQ.